The source of this TCR beta chain is a study of shared clonotypes between healthy human individuals. Study-wide background: Contributing individuals were a couple of females and a few males aged 18 to 49. General study findings and limits: Shared clonotypes: roughly 4.7% naive CD4, around 3.4% naive CD8, roughly 2.2% memory CD4, 0.35% to 0.5% memory CD8. Owing to a small donor count, the genetic and exposure-history diversity represented was limited.

Genomic DNA belonging to each subset was distributed in equal measure over several immunoSEQ plates. The table came from immunoSEQ multiplex PCR; TCRdb's copy has only in-frame clones and leaves some out. The table has 2.3 million or so clones, 85% to 95% seen once. Trimming removed 0 bases at V and 0 bases at J, with 9 bases between. The germline CDR1 and CDR2 sequences are SGHTS and YDEGEE. This CDR3 is built from 16 residues. With regard to this clone: Its cognate antigen is unknown.

The clonotype was recovered from a man between 18 and 35 years old in good health. Some clones in this sample may be carry-over from other donors' samples. The source material was naive CD4+ T cells from PBMCs. Regarding subset: CD45RA+ positively selected. The chain recombines TRBV5-8 with TRBJ1-4; D not certain. CDR3 region: CASSLDSGATNEKLFF. In DNA, the CDR3 is TGTGCCAGCAGCTTGGATAGCGGAGCAACTAATGAAAAACTGTTTTTT.